Only a few counts were recorded for the clone carrying this TCR beta chain. The data are from a study of regulatory T cells in long-lasting Graves disease. Germline V gene data show CDR1 as KGHSH and CDR2 as LQKENI. The CDR3 runs to 16 residues. V gave up 3 bases and J gave up 2 bases, with 17 bases separating them. To make TCR beta libraries, researchers used iRepertoire HTBI primers and Arm-PCR of CDR3 regions. TCRdb reprocessed the multiplex PCR reads via MiXCR and lists one record per CDR3 protein. This table has hundreds of thousands of distinct CDR3 sequences, roughly 21% appearing once. The time point is: persistent/refractory GD, antithyroid drugs over 5 years with positive TRAb. After RNA was extracted from PBMCs, the TCR library was made from it. Patient provenance is recorded as an endocrinology department in Xi'an, China. Tubes containing EDTA received around 9.5 milliliters of drawn peripheral blood.

The chain links TRBV18 to TRBJ2-7; D perhaps matches TRBD1 (7 bases). Here the sequenced sample was peripheral blood mononuclear cells (PBMCs), taken when the disease was refractory, from a patient treated with antithyroid drugs. This clonotype originated in a female donor with Graves disease. For the CDR3, the DNA is TGTGCCAGCTCACCTCTCGGGGGACAGTCACCCTACGAGCAGTACTTC. Its protein product is CASSPLGGQSPYEQYF. Filled out from reference TRBV18 and TRBJ2-7, the complete variable domain reads NAGVMQNPRHLVRRRGQEARLRCSPMKGHSHVYWYRQLPEEGLKFMVYLQKENIIDESGMPKERFSAEFPKEGPSILRIQQVVRGDSAAYFCASSPLGGQSPYEQYFGPGTRLTVT.